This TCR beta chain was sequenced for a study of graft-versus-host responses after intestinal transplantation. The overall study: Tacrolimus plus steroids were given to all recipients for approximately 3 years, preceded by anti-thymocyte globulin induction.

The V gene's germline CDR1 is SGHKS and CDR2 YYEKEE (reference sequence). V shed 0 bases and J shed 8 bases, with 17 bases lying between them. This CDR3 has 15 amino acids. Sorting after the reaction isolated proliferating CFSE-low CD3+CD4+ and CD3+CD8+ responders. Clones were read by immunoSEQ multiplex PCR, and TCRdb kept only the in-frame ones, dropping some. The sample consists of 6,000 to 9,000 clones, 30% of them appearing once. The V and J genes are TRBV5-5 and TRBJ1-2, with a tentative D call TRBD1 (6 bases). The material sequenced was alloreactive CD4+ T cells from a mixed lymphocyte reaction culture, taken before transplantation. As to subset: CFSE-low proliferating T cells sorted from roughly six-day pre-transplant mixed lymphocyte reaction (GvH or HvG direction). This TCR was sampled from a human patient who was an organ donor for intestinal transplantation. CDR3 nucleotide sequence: TGTGCCAGCAGCTTGGGGGGGGGCAGTAGGAGCGGCTACACCTTC. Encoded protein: CASSLGGGSRSGYTF.